This entry concerns a single TCR beta chain. The CDR3 is 16 residues long. The germline gives CDR1 SGDLS, CDR2 YYNGEE. The ends lost 0 bases at V and 0 bases at J; junction bases unmatched: 2. This sample was taken from a study of blood T cell repertoires in COVID-19. Across the study: From T cells, B-cell-depleted T cells, or PBMCs came the material, which was cDNA or gDNA.

Researchers sorted participants into cohorts using their self-reported clinical history. Recovery meant two consecutive negative NP/OP PCR tests, professional clearance, or resolved symptoms. Original processing notes: Counts of nucleated cells, estimated from reference gene primer amplification, were obtained. Sequencing was performed with immunoSEQ multiplex PCR; in TCRdb, only in-frame clones are kept and a portion is missing. V and J calls and clone size are copied from that table; D and trimming were computed from the DNA. This sample has fewer than 350,000 clones, with approximately 88% found just once.

The chain has TRBV9 and TRBJ1-5; 8 nucleotides match TRBD1. Sequenced material: PBMCs or T cells enriched from blood (not recorded which). This receptor was identified in a man in his 60s who had recovered from COVID-19. The CDR3 here is CASSVGDRSSNQPQHF. Here the CDR3 DNA reads TGTGCCAGCAGCGTAGGGGACAGGAGTAGCAATCAGCCCCAGCATTTT.